This T cell receptor (beta chain) was captured by sequencing in a study of blood T cell repertoires in COVID-19. The repertoire was sequenced with immunoSEQ multiplex PCR; TCRdb's copy has only in-frame clones and lacks some. The sample records around 180,000 clones, more than 85% being singletons. Germline trimming cut 0 bases from V and 3 bases from J; bases unmatched to any gene: 10. Looked up from germline, CDR1 is SGHAT and CDR2 is FQNNGV. The CDR3 covers 17 residues. The source is a woman aged 25 to 39 with active or convalescent COVID-19. The V and J genes are TRBV11-2 and TRBJ2-7; 8 nucleotides agree with TRBD1. Sequences were obtained from peripheral blood. CDR3 in amino acids: CASSLDIGQGPFYEQYF. The CDR3 nucleotides read TGTGCCAGCAGCTTAGATATTGGACAGGGCCCCTTCTACGAGCAGTACTTC.